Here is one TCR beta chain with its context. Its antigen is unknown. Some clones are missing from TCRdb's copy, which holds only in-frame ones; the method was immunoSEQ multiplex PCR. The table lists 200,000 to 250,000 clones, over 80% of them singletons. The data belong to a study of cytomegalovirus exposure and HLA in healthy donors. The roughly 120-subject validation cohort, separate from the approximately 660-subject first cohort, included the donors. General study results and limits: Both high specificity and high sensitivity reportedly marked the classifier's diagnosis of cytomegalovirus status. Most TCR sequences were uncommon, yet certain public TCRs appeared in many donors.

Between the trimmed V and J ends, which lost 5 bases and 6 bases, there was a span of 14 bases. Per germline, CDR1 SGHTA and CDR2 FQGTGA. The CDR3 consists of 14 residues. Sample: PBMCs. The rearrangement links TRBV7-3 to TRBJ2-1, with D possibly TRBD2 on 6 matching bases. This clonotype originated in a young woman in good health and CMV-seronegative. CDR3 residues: CASSVTPGLNEQFF. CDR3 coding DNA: TGTGCCAGCAGCGTTACGCCGGGACTCAATGAGCAGTTCTTC.